This TCR beta chain emerged from a study of blood T cell repertoires in COVID-19. On the study more broadly: Donors in the United States, Italy and Spain gave samples during acute or convalescent COVID-19. The analysed material was cDNA or gDNA that came from T cells, B-cell-depleted T cells, or PBMCs.

Original handling: By means of reference gene primer amplification, nucleated cell counts were estimated. Sequenced by immunoSEQ multiplex PCR; TCRdb stores in-frame clones only, minus some. V, J and clone size reflect that table, while D and trimming were determined from the DNA. The profile shows about 270,000 clones, 84% of them singletons. Germline assignment: CDR1 SGHTA and CDR2 FQGNSA. The V gene lost 8 bases and the J gene lost 6 bases, with 17 bases spanning the gap. The CDR3 extends over 13 amino acids. The source is a human donor in a cohort sampled during active COVID-19. The chain links TRBV7-2 to TRBJ2-7, with D perhaps matching TRBD2 (5 bases). Sequencing was done on a sample of peripheral blood. The CDR3 spells CASAPGLEGEQYF. CDR3 DNA sequence: TGTGCCAGCGCACCCGGCCTCGAGGGCGAGCAGTACTTC.